This TCR beta chain was recovered during a study of blood T cells in healthy people across ages. Study information: About one barcoded beta molecule per two T cells was the capture yield of template switching.

The second PCR ran about 6 to 12 cycles with a sample-barcoded 5' primer and J-beta primers. A template-switch adaptor with 12 random nucleotides tagged each cDNA molecule. Each CDR3 protein is one row after TCRdb ran MiXCR on the 5' RACE reads. Of fewer than 800,000 distinct CDR3 sequences in the sample, around 32% are singletons; the top ten hold approximately 15%. Isolated per sample were at least 7 million PBMCs. Regarding the study as a whole: Naive CD4+ cells and diversity were both higher in long-lived donors than in aged donors.

As regards this clonotype: Its antigen remains unknown.

The clonotype originates from a woman of 80 years or more in good health. The specimen sequenced was blood.

The CDR3 coding sequence is TGTGCCAGCAGCGCGGGCAGGGGAGCTTCCTACGAGCAGTACTTC. It encodes CASSAGRGASYEQYF. The chain uses TRBV7-2 and TRBJ2-7, with a weak D call TRBD1 (6 bases). V lost 5 bases and J 1 base, leaving 15 bases between the germline ends. This CDR3 comprises 15 residues. From germline, CDR1 is SGHTA and CDR2 FQGNSA.